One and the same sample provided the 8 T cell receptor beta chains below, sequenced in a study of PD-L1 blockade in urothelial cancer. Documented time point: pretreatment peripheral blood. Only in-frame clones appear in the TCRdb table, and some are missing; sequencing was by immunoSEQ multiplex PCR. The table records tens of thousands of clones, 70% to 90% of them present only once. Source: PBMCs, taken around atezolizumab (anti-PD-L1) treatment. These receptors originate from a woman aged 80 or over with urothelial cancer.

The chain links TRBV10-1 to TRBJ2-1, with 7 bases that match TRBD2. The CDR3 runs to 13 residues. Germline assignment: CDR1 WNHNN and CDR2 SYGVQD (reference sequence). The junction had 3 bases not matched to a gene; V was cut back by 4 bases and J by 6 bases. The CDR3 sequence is CASSGGGSNEQFF. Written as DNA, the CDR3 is TGCGCCAGCAGTGGGGGAGGGAGCAATGAGCAGTTCTTC.

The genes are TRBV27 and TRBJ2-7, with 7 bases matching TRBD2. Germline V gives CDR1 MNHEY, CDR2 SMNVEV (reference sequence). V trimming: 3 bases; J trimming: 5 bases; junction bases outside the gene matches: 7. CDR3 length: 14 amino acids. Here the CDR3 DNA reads TGTGCCAGCAGTTTGGGCGGGAGAATCCACGAGCAGTACTTC. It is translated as CASSLGGRIHEQYF.

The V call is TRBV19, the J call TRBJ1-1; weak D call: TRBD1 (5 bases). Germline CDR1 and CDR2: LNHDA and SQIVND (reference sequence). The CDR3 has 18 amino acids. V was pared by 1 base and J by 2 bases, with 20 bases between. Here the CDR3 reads CASSIVVWGRALNTEAFF. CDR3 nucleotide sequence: TGTGCCAGTAGTATAGTGGTGTGGGGCCGCGCCCTTAACACTGAAGCTTTCTTT.

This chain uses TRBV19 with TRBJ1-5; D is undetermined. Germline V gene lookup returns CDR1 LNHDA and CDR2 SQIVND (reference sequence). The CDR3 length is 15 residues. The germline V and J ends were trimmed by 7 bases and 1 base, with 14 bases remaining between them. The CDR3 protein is CASKTSGKSNQPQHF. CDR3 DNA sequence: TGTGCCAGTAAGACGTCGGGTAAGAGCAATCAGCCCCAGCATTTT.

The CDR3 is CASSQDPSGRGGDTQYF. The CDR3 region has the DNA TGTGCCAGCAGCCAAGATCCTAGCGGGAGGGGCGGGGATACGCAGTATTTT. V usage is TRBV4-2 and J usage is TRBJ2-3, with 12 bases identical to TRBD2. Per the germline V gene, CDR1 is LGHNA and CDR2 is YNFKEQ. Unmatched junction bases numbered 7, after V lost 0 bases and J lost 6 bases. The CDR3 totals 17 residues.

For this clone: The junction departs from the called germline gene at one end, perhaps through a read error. The CDR3 region has the DNA TGTGCCTGGGGCCCCCCTCTCTTC. It yields the protein CAWGPPLF. J is TRBJ2-7 and V is TRBV30; unclear D gene. The CDR3 is 8 amino acids. CDR1 is GTSNPN and CDR2 is SVGIG in the germline V gene (reference sequence).

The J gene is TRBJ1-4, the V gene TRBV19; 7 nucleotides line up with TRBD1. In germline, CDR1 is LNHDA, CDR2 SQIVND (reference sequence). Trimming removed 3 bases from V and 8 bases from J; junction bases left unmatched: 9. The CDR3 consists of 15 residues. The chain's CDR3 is CASSILQGSSEKLFF. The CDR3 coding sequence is TGTGCCAGTAGTATTCTACAGGGGAGCTCGGAAAAACTGTTTTTT.

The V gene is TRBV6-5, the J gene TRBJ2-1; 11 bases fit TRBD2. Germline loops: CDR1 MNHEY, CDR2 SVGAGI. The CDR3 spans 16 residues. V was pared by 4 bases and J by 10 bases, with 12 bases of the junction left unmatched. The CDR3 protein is CASSSALAGGPREQFF. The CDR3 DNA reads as TGTGCCAGCAGTTCCGCGTTAGCGGGAGGGCCTCGGGAGCAGTTCTTC.